This T cell receptor beta chain was profiled in a study of blood T cell repertoires in COVID-19. Looking at the study overall: Samples came from the United States, Italy and Spain, spanning acute and convalescent COVID-19. Nucleic acid was either cDNA or gDNA, and it came from T cells, B-cell-depleted T cells, or PBMCs.

Original methodology: Estimated nucleated cell counts came from reference gene primer amplification. TCRdb's copy holds only in-frame clones and misses some; the assay was immunoSEQ multiplex PCR. The V and J calls and clone size were taken over from that table, and D and trimming were inferred from the DNA. The sample shows approximately 72,000 clones, roughly 87% of them seen only once. CDR1 is MNHEY, CDR2 SMNVEV, per germline (reference sequence). CDR3 size: 15 residues. V was trimmed by 0 bases and J by 9 bases, leaving 15 bases between them. The clonotype originates from a man aged 50 to 60 with acute or convalescent COVID-19. Sequencing was done on a sample of peripheral blood. The chain couples TRBV27 to TRBJ2-4; perhaps TRBD2 as D (7 bases). This CDR3 is CASSLSGTPGGIQYF. The CDR3 nucleotides read TGTGCCAGCAGTTTATCGGGGACACCGGGGGGCATTCAGTACTTC.